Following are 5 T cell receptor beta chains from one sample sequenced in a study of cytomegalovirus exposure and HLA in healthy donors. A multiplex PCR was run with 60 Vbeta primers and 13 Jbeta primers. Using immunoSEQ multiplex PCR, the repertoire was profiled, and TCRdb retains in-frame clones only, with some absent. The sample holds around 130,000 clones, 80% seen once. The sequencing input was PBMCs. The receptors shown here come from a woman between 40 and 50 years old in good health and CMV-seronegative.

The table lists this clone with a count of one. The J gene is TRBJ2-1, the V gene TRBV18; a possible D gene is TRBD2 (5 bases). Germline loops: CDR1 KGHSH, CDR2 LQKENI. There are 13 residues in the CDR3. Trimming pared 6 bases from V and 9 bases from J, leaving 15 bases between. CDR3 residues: CASSPGRAGEQFF. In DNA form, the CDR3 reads TGTGCCAGCTCCCCCGGTAGGGCGGGTGAGCAGTTCTTC.

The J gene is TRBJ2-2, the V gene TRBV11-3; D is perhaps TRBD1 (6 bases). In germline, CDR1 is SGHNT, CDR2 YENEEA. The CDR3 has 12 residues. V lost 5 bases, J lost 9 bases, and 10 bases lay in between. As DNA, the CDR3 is TGTGCCAGCAGCGGTCAGGGGAGGGAGCTGTTTTTT. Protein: CASSGQGRELFF.

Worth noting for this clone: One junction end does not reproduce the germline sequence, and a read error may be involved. Written as DNA, the CDR3 is TGTTCCAGCAGCCTAACAGGGTATGGCTACACCTTC. This codes for CSSSLTGYGYTF. The chain carries TRBV7-9 and TRBJ1-2; D possibly corresponds to TRBD1 (6 bases). Germline V gene sequence: CDR1 SEHNR, CDR2 FQNEAQ (reference sequence). This CDR3 contains 12 residues.

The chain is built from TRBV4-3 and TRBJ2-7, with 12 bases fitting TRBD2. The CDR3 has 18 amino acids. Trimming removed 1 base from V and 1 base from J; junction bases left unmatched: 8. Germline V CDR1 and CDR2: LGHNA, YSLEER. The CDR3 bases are TGCGCCAGCAGCCAAGCGGCACTAGCGGGGGGCCAATCCTACGAGCAGTACTTC. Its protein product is CASSQAALAGGQSYEQYF.

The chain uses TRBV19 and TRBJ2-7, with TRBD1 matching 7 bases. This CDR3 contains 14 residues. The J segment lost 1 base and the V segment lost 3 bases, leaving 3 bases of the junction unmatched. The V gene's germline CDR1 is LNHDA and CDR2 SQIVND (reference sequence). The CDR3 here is CASSIRRGSYEQYF. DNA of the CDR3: TGTGCCAGTAGTATCCGCAGGGGGTCCTACGAGCAGTACTTC.